This T cell receptor (beta chain) emerged from a study of blood T cell repertoires in COVID-19. Turning to the study itself: The origin of the acute and convalescent COVID-19 samples was the United States, Italy and Spain. PBMCs, B-cell-depleted T cells, or T cells were the source of the cDNA or gDNA that made up the material.

Trimming cost V 4 bases and J 9 bases; bases outside gene matches: 9. This CDR3 is 14 amino acids long. Germline CDR1 and CDR2: MNHEY and SMNVEV (reference sequence). The table lists this clone with a count of one. Methods used by the authors: Researchers report that nucleated cell counts were estimated from reference gene primer amplification. Generated by immunoSEQ multiplex PCR, the TCRdb table keeps only in-frame clones and is missing some. The DNA was the basis for D and trimming; V, J and clone size are from that table. The sample shows around 150,000 clones, approximately 80% of them seen only once.

Input material: peripheral blood. The V gene is TRBV27, the J gene TRBJ2-1; 7 nucleotides agree with TRBD2. This TCR came from a man between 60 and 75 years old who had recovered from COVID-19. CDR3 in amino acids: CASSSGGGRGEQFF. Written as DNA, the CDR3 is TGTGCCAGCAGTTCGGGAGGTGGGAGAGGTGAGCAGTTCTTC.